A selection of T cell receptor beta chains follows, all from one sample in a study of blood T cell repertoires in COVID-19. The protocol was immunoSEQ multiplex PCR, while the TCRdb copy is restricted to in-frame clones and leaves out a portion. The repertoire consists of nearly 95,000 clones, with 74% occurring once and the leading ten covering around 3.9%. The source material was peripheral blood. The receptors were gathered from a man between 65 and 85 years old with COVID-19, enrolled during active disease. The CDR3 runs from the conserved cysteine through the conserved F or W. A D gene is named only where the DNA matches it firmly. Expanded clones get a size class; other rows say once, few or many, or leave the size out.

j_call v_call d_call clone_size cdr3_aa cdr3_nt
TRBJ2-7 TRBV15 TRBD1 . CATSRNRDRGPYEQYF TGTGCCACCAGCAGGAACCGGGACAGGGGGCCGTACGAGCAGTACTTC
TRBJ1-5 TRBV28 TRBD1 . CASSPDRGSQPQHF TGTGCCAGCAGTCCCGACAGGGGGAGTCAGCCCCAGCATTTT
TRBJ2-2 TRBV9 . . CASTQSLGLTGELFF TGTGCCAGCACCCAATCCCTGGGACTTACCGGGGAGCTGTTTTTT
TRBJ1-2 TRBV6-5 TRBD1 once CASSRDRGNNYGYTF TGTGCCAGCAGTAGGGACAGGGGGAACAACTATGGCTACACCTTC
TRBJ1-2 TRBV7-2 . . CASSLEILGRIYGYTF TGTGCCAGCAGCTTAGAAATTTTGGGCAGGATCTATGGCTACACCTTC
TRBJ2-1 TRBV18 TRBD1 . CASSPWDRGRDEQFF TGTGCCAGCTCACCATGGGACAGGGGAAGGGATGAGCAGTTCTTC
TRBJ2-1 TRBV5-1 TRBD2 . CASSLGGLDSYNEQFF TGCGCCAGCAGCTTGGGGGGACTAGACTCCTACAATGAGCAGTTCTTC
TRBJ2-1 TRBV7-8 TRBD1 . CASSLTTGYTYNEQFF TGTGCCAGCAGCTTGACGACAGGGTACACCTACAATGAGCAGTTCTTC
TRBJ2-7 TRBV7-8 . . CASSPDTVAYEQYF TGTGCCAGCAGCCCAGACACCGTCGCCTACGAGCAGTACTTC
TRBJ1-1 TRBV5-5 . once CASSLSRDTQVTEAFF TGTGCCAGCAGCTTAAGCCGGGACACACAAGTTACTGAAGCTTTCTTT
TRBJ2-1 TRBV15 TRBD2 . CATSNGLEPYNEQFF TGTGCCACCAGCAACGGACTAGAACCCTACAATGAGCAGTTCTTC
TRBJ1-5 TRBV28 . . CATILGLSNQPQHF TGTGCCACGATCCTGGGCCTTAGCAATCAGCCCCAGCATTTT
TRBJ2-7 TRBV3-1/TRBV3-2 TRBD1 few CASSPRAQGASDEQYF TGTGCCAGCAGCCCAAGGGCGCAGGGGGCGTCAGACGAGCAGTACTTC
TRBJ1-4 TRBV5-1 TRBD1 . CASSSADRGVDEKLFF TGCGCCAGCAGCTCGGCCGACAGGGGAGTCGATGAAAAACTGTTTTTT
TRBJ2-7 TRBV3-1/TRBV3-2 TRBD1 . CASSQRDRGSEQYF TGTGCCAGCAGCCAAAGGGACAGGGGATCCGAGCAGTACTTC
TRBJ2-3 TRBV6-2/TRBV6-3 TRBD2 . CASSRTSGYLDTQYF TGTGCCAGCAGTCGGACTAGCGGGTACTTGGATACGCAGTATTTT
TRBJ2-7 TRBV7-9 . few CASSLIVYEQYF TGTGCCAGCAGCTTAATCGTCTACGAGCAGTACTTC